Listed below are T cell receptor beta chains from one sample, sequenced in a study of response to subunit inactivated influenza vaccine. TCRdb itself ran the RT-PCR reads through MiXCR, one entry per CDR3 protein. In the table there are over 400,000 distinct CDR3 sequences, approximately 11% of which are singletons. Material: PBMCs from blood, obtained 35 to 45 days after vaccination. These receptors were collected from a man aged 45-65 years who received an inactivated influenza vaccine. The CDR3 runs from the conserved cysteine through the conserved F or W. Fields, in order: J gene, clone size, D gene, V gene, CDR3 protein, CDR3 DNA. D genes are given only for firm matches. The size field is filled for only some rows; it gives once, few, many or a size class.

j_gene: TRBJ2-7; abundance: NA; d_gene: NA; v_gene: TRBV11-1; CDR3aa: CASSRRRGEEYF; CDR3nt: TGTGCCAGCAGCCGACGACGTGGCGAGGAGTACTTC
j_gene: TRBJ2-5; abundance: few; d_gene: TRBD1; v_gene: TRBV18; CDR3aa: CATRQGVQETQYF; CDR3nt: TGTGCCACCAGACAGGGGGTGCAAGAGACCCAGTACTTC
j_gene: TRBJ2-7; abundance: many; d_gene: TRBD2; v_gene: TRBV20-1; CDR3aa: CSARGLAGAVYEQYF; CDR3nt: TGCAGTGCTAGAGGTCTAGCGGGGGCAGTCTACGAGCAGTACTTC
j_gene: TRBJ2-2; abundance: many; d_gene: NA; v_gene: TRBV10-1; CDR3aa: CASRGANTGELFF; CDR3nt: TGCGCCAGCAGGGGCGCGAACACCGGGGAGCTGTTTTTT
j_gene: TRBJ2-7; abundance: few; d_gene: NA; v_gene: TRBV12-3/TRBV12-4; CDR3aa: CASSSQGPAYEQYF; CDR3nt: TGTGCCAGCAGTTCACAGGGACCTGCCTACGAGCAGTACTTC
j_gene: TRBJ1-1; abundance: few; d_gene: NA; v_gene: TRBV12-3/TRBV12-4; CDR3aa: CASSPLDRMNTEAFF; CDR3nt: TGTGCCAGCAGTCCGTTAGACAGAATGAACACTGAAGCTTTCTTT
j_gene: TRBJ2-3; abundance: many; d_gene: TRBD2; v_gene: TRBV29-1; CDR3aa: CSVPSSGRDTQYF; CDR3nt: TGCAGCGTTCCCTCCAGCGGGAGGGATACGCAGTATTTT
j_gene: TRBJ2-1; abundance: NA; d_gene: TRBD2; v_gene: TRBV20-1; CDR3aa: CSVTTPLADYNEQFF; CDR3nt: TGCAGTGTCACCACCCCACTAGCGGACTACAATGAGCAGTTCTTC
j_gene: TRBJ2-4; abundance: many; d_gene: NA; v_gene: TRBV29-1; CDR3aa: CSAQTRGKNIQYF; CDR3nt: TGCAGCGCCCAGACTAGAGGCAAAAACATTCAGTACTTC
j_gene: TRBJ2-2; abundance: NA; d_gene: NA; v_gene: TRBV7-8; CDR3aa: CASSTTSRELFF; CDR3nt: TGTGCCAGCAGTACTACTAGCCGGGAGCTGTTTTTT